The clone carrying this T cell receptor (beta chain) has at least ten counts. Trimming pared 0 bases from V and 10 bases from J, leaving 11 bases between. Germline assignment: CDR1 SGHRS and CDR2 YFSETQ. The CDR3 is made up of 14 amino acids. This entry is derived from a study of tumor-infiltrating lymphocytes in oesophageal squamous cell carcinoma. MiXCR was run by TCRdb on the PCR reads, yielding one entry per CDR3 protein. The sample consists of 15,000 to 20,000 distinct CDR3 sequences, around two fifths of them appearing once. J is TRBJ1-6 and V is TRBV5-1; no clear D. The receptor comes from a female donor with esophageal squamous cell carcinoma. Sequenced: normal esophageal tissue next to the tumor. Here the CDR3 reads CASSLGQLGSPLHF. DNA for the CDR3: TGCGCCAGCAGCTTGGGGCAATTAGGATCACCCCTCCACTTT.